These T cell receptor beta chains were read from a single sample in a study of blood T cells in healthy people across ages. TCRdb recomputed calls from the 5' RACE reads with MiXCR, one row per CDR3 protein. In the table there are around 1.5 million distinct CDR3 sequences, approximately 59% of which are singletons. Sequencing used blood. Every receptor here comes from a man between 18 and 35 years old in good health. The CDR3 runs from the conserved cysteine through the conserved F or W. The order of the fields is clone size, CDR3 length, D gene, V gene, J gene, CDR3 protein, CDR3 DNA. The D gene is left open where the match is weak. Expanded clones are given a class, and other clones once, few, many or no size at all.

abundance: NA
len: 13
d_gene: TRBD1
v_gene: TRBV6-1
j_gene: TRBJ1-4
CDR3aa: CASGGQAHEKLFF
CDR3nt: TGTGCCAGCGGGGGACAGGCTCATGAAAAACTGTTTTTT

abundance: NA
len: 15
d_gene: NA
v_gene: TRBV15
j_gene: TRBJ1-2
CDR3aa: CATSAARHSPYGYTF
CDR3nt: TGTGCCACCAGCGCCGCCAGACATTCGCCCTATGGCTACACCTTC

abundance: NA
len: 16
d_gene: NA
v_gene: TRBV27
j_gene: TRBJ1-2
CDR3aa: CASSLNWAATNYGYTF
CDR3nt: TGTGCCAGCAGTTTAAATTGGGCAGCAACTAACTATGGCTACACCTTC

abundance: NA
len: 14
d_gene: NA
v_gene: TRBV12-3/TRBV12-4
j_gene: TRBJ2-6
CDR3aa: CASRSMRGANVLTF
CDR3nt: TGTGCCAGCAGATCGATGCGGGGGGCCAACGTCCTGACTTTC

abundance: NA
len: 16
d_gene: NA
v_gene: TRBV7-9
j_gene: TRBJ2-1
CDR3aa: CASRGDGAGEWNEQFF
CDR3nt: TGTGCCAGCAGAGGGGATGGGGCAGGGGAATGGAATGAGCAGTTCTTC

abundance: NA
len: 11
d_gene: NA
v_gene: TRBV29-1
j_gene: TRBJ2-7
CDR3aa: CSVGGRYEQYF
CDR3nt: TGCAGCGTGGGGGGTCGATACGAGCAGTACTTC

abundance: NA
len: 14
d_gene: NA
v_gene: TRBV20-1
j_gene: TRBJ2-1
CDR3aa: CSARVRGVRDEQFF
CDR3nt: TGCAGTGCTAGAGTGAGGGGGGTTAGGGATGAGCAGTTCTTC

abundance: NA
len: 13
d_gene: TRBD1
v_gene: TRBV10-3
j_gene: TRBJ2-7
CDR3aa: CAISRQGAYEQYF
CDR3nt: TGTGCCATCAGCCGACAGGGCGCCTACGAGCAGTACTTC

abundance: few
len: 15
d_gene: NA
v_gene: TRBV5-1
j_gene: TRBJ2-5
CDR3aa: CASSLEAGATGTQYF
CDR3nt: TGCGCCAGCAGCTTGGAGGCAGGGGCTACTGGGACCCAGTACTTC

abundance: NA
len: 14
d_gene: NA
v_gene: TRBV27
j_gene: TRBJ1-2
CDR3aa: CASSTRRGNYGYTF
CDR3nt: TGTGCCAGCAGTACCCGCAGGGGCAACTATGGCTACACCTTC

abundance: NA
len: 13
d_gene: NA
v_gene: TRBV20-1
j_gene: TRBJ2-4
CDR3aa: CSAERQVKNIQYF
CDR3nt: TGCAGTGCCGAACGACAGGTCAAAAACATTCAGTACTTC

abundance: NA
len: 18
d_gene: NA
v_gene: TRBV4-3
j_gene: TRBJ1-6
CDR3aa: CASSQERGLWGYNSPLHF
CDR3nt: TGCGCCAGCAGCCAAGAGAGGGGACTTTGGGGTTATAATTCACCCCTCCACTTT

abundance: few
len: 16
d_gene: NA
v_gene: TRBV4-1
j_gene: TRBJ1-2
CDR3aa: CASSQDPGTEDYGYTF
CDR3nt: TGCGCCAGCAGCCAAGATCCAGGGACGGAGGATTATGGCTACACCTTC

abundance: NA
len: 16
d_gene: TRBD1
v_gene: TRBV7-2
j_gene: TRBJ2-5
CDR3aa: CASSTGTAIYQETQYF
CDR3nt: TGTGCCAGCAGCACCGGGACAGCCATTTACCAAGAGACCCAGTACTTC

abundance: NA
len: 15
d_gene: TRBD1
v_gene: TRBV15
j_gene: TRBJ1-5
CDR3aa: CATSPTGGINQPQHF
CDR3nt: TGTGCCACCAGTCCGACAGGGGGAATCAATCAGCCCCAGCATTTT

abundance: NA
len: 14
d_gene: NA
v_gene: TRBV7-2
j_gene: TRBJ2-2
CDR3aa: CASSLSDQLGELFF
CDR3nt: TGTGCCAGCAGCTTATCCGATCAATTGGGGGAGCTGTTTTTT

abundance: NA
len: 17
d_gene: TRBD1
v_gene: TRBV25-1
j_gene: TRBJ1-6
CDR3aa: CASSPAGRGVRNSPLHF
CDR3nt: TGTGCCAGCAGCCCGGCGGGCAGGGGGGTAAGGAATTCACCCCTCCACTTT

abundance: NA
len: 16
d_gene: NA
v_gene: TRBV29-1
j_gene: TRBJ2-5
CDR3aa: CSVPGTVTPAGETQYF
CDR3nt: TGCAGCGTTCCCGGGACAGTGACACCGGCGGGGGAGACCCAGTACTTC

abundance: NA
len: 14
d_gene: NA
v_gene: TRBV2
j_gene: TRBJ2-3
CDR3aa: CASMSGRYTDTQYF
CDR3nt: TGTGCCAGCATGAGCGGGCGCTACACAGATACGCAGTATTTT

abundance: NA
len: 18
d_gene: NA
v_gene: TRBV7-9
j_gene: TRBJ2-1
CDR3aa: CASSDPGRWRSSYNEQFF
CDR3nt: TGTGCCAGCAGCGACCCGGGCCGTTGGCGGAGCTCCTACAATGAGCAGTTCTTC

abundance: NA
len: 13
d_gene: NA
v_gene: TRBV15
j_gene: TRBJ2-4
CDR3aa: CATSRATQGEQYF
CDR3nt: TGTGCCACCAGCAGAGCCACCCAAGGGGAGCAGTACTTC

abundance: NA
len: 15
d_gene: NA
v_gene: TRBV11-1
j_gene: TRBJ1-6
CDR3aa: CASSLEGGGISPLHF
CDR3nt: TGTGCCAGCAGCCTGGAGGGAGGGGGTATTTCACCCCTCCACTTT

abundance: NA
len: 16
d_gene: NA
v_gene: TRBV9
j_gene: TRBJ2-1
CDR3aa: CASSDERLALHNEQFF
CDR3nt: TGTGCCAGCAGCGACGAGAGGCTAGCGTTACACAATGAGCAGTTCTTC

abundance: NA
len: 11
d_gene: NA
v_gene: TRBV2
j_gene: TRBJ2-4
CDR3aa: CASTEGNIQYF
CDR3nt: TGTGCCAGCACCGAGGGGAACATTCAGTACTTC

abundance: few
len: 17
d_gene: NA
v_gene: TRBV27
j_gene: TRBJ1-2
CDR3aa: CASSLSYGTSRFYGYTF
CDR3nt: TGTGCCAGCAGTCTCTCTTACGGGACCTCTCGGTTCTATGGCTACACCTTC

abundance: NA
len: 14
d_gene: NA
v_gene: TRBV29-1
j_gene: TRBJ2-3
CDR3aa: CSVFRVGGTDTQYF
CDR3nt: TGCAGCGTTTTTCGAGTGGGGGGCACAGATACGCAGTATTTT

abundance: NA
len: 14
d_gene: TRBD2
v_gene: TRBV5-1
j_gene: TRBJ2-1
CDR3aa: CASSFSGSADEQFF
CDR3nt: TGCGCCAGCAGCTTTAGCGGGAGTGCGGATGAGCAGTTCTTC

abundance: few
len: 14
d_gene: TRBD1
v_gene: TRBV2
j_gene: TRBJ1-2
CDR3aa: CASSTLKTGDGYTF
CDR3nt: TGTGCCAGCAGTACACTGAAGACAGGGGACGGCTACACCTTC

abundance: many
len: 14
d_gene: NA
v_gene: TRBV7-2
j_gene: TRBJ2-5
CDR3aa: CASSLEQIQETQYF
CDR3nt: TGTGCCAGCAGCTTAGAACAGATACAAGAGACCCAGTACTTC

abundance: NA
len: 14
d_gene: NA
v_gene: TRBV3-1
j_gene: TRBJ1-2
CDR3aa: CASSQGQRPYGYTF
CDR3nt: TGTGCCAGCAGCCAAGGCCAGAGACCCTATGGCTACACCTTC

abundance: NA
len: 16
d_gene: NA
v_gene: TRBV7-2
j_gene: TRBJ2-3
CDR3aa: CASSSPGGGYADTQYF
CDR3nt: TGTGCCAGCAGCTCCCCGGGAGGGGGCTACGCGGATACGCAGTATTTT

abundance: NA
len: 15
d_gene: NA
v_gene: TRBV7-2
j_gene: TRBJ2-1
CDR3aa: CASSFMGHLYNEQFF
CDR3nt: TGTGCCAGCAGCTTCATGGGACACCTCTACAATGAGCAGTTCTTC

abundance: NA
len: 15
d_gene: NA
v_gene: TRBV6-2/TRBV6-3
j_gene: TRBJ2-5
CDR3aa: CASSYSNGIQETQYF
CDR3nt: TGTGCCAGCAGTTACTCGAATGGAATCCAAGAGACCCAGTACTTC

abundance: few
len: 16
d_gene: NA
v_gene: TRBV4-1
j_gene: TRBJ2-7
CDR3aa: CASSQDGFWDNHEQYF
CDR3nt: TGCGCCAGCAGCCAAGATGGTTTTTGGGACAATCACGAGCAGTACTTC

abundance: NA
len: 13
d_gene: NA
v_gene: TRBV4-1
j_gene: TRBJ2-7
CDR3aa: CACSPGILYEQYF
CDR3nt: TGCGCCTGCAGCCCAGGGATACTCTACGAGCAGTACTTC

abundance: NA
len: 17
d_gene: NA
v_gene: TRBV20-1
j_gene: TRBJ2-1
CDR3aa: CSASSGSTGRSYNEQFF
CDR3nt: TGCAGTGCTAGTTCGGGTTCAACGGGGCGCTCCTACAATGAGCAGTTCTTC

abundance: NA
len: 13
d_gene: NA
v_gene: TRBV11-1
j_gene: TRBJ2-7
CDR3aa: CASSLIIDYEQYF
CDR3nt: TGTGCCAGCAGCTTAATTATCGACTACGAGCAGTACTTC

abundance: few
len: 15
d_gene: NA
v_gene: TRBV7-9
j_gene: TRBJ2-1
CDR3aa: CASSQGPSRVNEQFF
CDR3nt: TGTGCCAGCAGCCAAGGGCCTTCGCGGGTCAATGAGCAGTTCTTC

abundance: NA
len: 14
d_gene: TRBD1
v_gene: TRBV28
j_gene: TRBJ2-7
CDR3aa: CASSLGQPPYEQYF
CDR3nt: TGTGCCAGCAGTTTGGGACAGCCTCCCTACGAGCAGTACTTC

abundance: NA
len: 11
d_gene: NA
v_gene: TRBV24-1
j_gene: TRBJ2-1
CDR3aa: CATSQNNEQFF
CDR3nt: TGTGCCACATCTCAAAACAATGAGCAGTTCTTC

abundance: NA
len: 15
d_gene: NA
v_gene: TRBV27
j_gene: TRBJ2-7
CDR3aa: CASSFAGDFSYEQYF
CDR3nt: TGTGCCAGCAGTTTTGCAGGGGATTTCTCCTACGAGCAGTACTTC